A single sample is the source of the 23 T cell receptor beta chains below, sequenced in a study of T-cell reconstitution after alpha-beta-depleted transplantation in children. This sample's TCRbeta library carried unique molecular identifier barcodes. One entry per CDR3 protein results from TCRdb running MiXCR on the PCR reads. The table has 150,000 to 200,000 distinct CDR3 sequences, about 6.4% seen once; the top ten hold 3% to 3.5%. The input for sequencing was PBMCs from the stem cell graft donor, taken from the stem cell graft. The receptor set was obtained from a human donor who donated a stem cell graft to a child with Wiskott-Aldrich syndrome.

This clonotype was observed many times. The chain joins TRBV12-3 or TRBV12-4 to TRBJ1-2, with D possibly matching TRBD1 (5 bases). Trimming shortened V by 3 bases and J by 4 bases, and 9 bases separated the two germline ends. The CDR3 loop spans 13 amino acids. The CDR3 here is CASSLLGGYGYTF. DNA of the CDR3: TGTGCCAGCAGTTTGTTGGGGGGCTATGGCTACACCTTC.

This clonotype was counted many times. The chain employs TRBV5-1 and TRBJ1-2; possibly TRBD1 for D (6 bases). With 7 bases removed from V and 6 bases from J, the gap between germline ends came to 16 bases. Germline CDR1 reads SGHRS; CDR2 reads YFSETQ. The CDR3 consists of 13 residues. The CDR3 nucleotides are TGCGCCAGCCGGCGACAGGACCGTGATGGCTACACCTTC. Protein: CASRRQDRDGYTF.

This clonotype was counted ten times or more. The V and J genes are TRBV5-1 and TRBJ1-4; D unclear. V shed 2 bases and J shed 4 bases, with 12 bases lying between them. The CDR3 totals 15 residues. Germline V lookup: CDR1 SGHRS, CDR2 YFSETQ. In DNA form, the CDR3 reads TGCGCCAGCAGCTTAGGGTCAGTCAATAATGAAAAACTGTTTTTT. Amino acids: CASSLGSVNNEKLFF.

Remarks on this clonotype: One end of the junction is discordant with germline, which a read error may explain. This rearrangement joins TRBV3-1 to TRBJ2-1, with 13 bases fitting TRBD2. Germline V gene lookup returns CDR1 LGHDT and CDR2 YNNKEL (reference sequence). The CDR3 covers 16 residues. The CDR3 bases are TGTGCCAGCAGCAAGCCACTAGCGGGGGGGCACAATGAGCAGTTTTTC. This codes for CASSKPLAGGHNEQFF.

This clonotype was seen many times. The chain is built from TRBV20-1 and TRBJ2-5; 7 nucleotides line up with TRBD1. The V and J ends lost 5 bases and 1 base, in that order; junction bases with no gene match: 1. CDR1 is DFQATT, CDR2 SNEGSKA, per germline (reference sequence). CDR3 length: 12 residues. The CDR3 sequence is CSAGTAQETQYF. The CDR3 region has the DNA TGCAGTGCTGGGACAGCCCAAGAGACCCAGTACTTC.

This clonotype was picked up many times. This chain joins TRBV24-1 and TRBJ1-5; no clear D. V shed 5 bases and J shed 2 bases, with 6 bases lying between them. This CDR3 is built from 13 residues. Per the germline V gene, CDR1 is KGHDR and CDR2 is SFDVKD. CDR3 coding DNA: TGTGCCACCAGTGTGGGAGGCAATCAGCCCCAGCATTTT. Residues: CATSVGGNQPQHF.

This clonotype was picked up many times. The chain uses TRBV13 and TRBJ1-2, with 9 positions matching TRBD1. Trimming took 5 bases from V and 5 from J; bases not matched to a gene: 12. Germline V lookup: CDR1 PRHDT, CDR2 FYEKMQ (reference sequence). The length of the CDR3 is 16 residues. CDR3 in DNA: TGTGCCAGCAGCCATTTCCGACTGGACAGGGGATATGGCTACACCTTC. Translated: CASSHFRLDRGYGYTF.

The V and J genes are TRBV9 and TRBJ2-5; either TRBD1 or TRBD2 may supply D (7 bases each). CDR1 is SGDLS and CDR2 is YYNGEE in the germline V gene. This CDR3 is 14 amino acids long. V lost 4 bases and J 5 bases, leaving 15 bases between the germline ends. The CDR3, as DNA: TGTGCCAGCAGCCCGCAGGGGGGGCATGAGACCCAGTACTTC. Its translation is CASSPQGGHETQYF.

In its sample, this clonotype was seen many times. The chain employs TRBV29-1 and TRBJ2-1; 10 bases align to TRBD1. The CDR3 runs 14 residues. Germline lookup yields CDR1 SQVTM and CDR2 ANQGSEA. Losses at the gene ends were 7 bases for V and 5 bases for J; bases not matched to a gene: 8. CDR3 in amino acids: CSALGQGVNNEQFF. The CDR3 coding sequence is TGCAGCGCCCTAGGACAGGGGGTGAACAATGAGCAGTTCTTC.

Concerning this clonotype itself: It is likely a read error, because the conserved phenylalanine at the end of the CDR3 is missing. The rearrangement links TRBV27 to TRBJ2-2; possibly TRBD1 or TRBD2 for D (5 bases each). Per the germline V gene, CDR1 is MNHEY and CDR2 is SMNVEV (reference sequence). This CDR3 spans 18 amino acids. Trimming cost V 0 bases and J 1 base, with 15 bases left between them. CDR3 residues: CASSLSRGTFLNTGELFS. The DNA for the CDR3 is TGTGCCAGCAGTTTATCGAGGGGAACTTTCCTGAACACCGGGGAGCTGTTTTCT.

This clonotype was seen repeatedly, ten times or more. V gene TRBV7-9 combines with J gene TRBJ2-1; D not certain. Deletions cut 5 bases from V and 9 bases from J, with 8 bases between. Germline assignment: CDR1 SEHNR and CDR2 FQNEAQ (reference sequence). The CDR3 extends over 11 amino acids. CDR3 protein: CASSLMGEQFF. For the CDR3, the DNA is TGTGCCAGCAGCCTCATGGGTGAGCAGTTCTTC.

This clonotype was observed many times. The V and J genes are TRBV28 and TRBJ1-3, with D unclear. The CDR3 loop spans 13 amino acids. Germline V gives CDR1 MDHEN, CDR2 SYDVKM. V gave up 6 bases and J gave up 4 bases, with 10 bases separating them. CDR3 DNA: TGTGCCAGCAGGGTTTCGGTAGGAAACACCATATATTTT. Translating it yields CASRVSVGNTIYF.

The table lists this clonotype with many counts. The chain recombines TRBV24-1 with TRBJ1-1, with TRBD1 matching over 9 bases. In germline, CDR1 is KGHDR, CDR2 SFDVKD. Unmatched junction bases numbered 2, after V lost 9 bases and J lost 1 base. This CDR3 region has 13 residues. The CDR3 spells CATGDRENTEAFF. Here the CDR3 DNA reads TGTGCCACCGGGGACAGGGAGAACACTGAAGCTTTCTTT.

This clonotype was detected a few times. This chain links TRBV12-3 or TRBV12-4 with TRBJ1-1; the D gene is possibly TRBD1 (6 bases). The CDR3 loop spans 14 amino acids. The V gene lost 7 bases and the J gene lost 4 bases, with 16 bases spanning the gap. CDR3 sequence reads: CASTLGGRRTEAFF. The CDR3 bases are TGTGCCAGCACCTTAGGGGGACGGCGCACTGAAGCTTTCTTT.

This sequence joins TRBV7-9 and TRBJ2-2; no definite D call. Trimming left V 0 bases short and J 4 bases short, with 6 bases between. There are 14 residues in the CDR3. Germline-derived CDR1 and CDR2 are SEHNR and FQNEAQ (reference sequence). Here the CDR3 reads CASSLASGTGELFF. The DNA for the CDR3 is TGTGCCAGCAGCTTAGCCTCTGGCACCGGGGAGCTGTTTTTT.

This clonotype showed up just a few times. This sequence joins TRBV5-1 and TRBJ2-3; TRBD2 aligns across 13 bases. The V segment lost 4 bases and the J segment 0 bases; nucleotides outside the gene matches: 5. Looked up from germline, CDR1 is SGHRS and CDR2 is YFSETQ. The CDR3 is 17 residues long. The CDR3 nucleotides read TGCGCCAGCAGCGCGGGACTAGCGGGATCCAGCACAGATACGCAGTATTTT. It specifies CASSAGLAGSSTDTQYF.

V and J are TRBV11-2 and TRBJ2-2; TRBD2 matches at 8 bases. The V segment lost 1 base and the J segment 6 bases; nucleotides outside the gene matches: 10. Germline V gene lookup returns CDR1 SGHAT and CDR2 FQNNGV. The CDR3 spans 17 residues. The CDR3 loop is CASSLGPRLAGPGELFF. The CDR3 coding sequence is TGTGCCAGCAGCTTAGGCCCCCGATTAGCGGGGCCCGGGGAGCTGTTTTTT.

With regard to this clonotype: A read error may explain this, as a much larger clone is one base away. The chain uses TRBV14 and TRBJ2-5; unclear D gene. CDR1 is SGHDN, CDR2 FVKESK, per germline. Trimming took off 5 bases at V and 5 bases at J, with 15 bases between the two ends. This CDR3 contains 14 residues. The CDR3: CASSELAYSETQYF. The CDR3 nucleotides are TGTGCCAGCAGCGAGCTTGCATACTCGGAGACCCAGTACTTC.

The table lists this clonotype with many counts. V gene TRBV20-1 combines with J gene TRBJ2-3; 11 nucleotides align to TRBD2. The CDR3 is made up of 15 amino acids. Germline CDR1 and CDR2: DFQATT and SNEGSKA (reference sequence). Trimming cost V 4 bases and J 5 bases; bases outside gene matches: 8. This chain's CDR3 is CSAIRLAGSGDTQYF. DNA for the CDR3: TGCAGTGCTATCCGACTAGCGGGAAGTGGAGATACGCAGTATTTT.

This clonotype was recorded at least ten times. In DNA, the CDR3 is TGCGCCAGCAGACGAGAAGGGACAGGGGTGGAGACCCAGTACTTC. Encoded protein: CASRREGTGVETQYF. The chain links TRBV5-1 to TRBJ2-5; TRBD1 agrees at 10 bases. With V trimmed by 5 bases and J by 5 bases, 9 bases remained unmatched. In germline, CDR1 is SGHRS, CDR2 YFSETQ. The CDR3 is 15 residues long.

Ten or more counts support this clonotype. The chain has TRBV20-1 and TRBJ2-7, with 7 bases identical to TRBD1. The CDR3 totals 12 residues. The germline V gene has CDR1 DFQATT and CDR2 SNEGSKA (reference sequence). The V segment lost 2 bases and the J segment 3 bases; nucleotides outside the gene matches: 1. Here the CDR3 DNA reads TGCAGTGCTAGAAGGGACAGCTACGAGCAGTACTTC. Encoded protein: CSARRDSYEQYF.

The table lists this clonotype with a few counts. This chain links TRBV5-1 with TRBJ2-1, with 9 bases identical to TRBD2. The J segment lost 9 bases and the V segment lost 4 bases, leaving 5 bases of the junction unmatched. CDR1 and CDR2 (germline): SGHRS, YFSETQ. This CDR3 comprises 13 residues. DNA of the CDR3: TGCGCCAGCAGCCCCAGCGGGGGGATTGAGCAGTTCTTC. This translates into CASSPSGGIEQFF.

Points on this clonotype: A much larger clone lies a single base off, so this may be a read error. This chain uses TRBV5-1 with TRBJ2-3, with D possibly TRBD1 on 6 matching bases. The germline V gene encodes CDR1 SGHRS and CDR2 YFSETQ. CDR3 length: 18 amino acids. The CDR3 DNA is TGCGCCAGCACACCAAACAGGGCTCCACGAGGCTACACAGATAAGCAGTATTTT. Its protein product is CASTPNRAPRGYTDKQYF.